This note documents a single TCR beta chain sequence. The PCR was carried out with 60 Vbeta primers and 13 Jbeta primers. Sequenced by immunoSEQ multiplex PCR; TCRdb stores in-frame clones only, minus some. The table records 90,000 to 110,000 clones, over 80% of them present only once. This CDR3 has 14 amino acids. Per germline, CDR1 SGHTA and CDR2 FQGTGA. V lost 5 bases to trimming and J lost 2 bases; unmatched junction nucleotides: 5. The sample belongs to a study of cytomegalovirus exposure and HLA in healthy donors. Background on the study: Earlier sequencing of some 170 million T cells yielded 95 million to 120 million unique TCR beta sequences.

Source material: PBMCs. The clonotype originates from a man between 18 and 29 years old in good health and CMV-seronegative. This chain links TRBV7-3 with TRBJ1-2; TRBD1 matches at 7 bases. The CDR3 bases are TGTGCCAGCAGCGTAGGGGACAGCAACTATGGCTACACCTTC. Translating gives CASSVGDSNYGYTF.